This entry is about one TCR beta chain. Its antigen is unknown. The CDR3 length is 15 residues. Germline V gene lookup returns CDR1 SGHTA and CDR2 FQGNSA. Trimming left V 4 bases short and J 7 bases short, with 17 bases between. This specimen belongs to a study of T-cell memory formation after mild COVID-19. Overall study results and limits: Memory sampled before infection contained some responding clones, suggesting cross-reactive memory joined.

cDNA libraries for TCR alpha and TCR beta, carrying sample barcodes and UMIs, came from 5'RACE with constant-segment primers. TCRdb analysed the 5' RACE reads with MiXCR anew, one entry per CDR3 protein. The sample shows about 290,000 distinct CDR3 sequences, roughly 18% of them seen only once. The chain couples TRBV7-2 to TRBJ2-1, with D possibly TRBD2 on 5 matching bases. This sequence originates from a man aged 18 to 35 who had mild COVID-19 (a few samples of this study predate the infection). Cell type and time point are not known. Material: PBMCs or a T cell subset sorted from them (not recorded which). Here the CDR3 reads CASSSDWVAKNEQFF. In nucleotides, the CDR3 is TGTGCCAGCAGCTCTGACTGGGTAGCGAAGAATGAGCAGTTCTTC.